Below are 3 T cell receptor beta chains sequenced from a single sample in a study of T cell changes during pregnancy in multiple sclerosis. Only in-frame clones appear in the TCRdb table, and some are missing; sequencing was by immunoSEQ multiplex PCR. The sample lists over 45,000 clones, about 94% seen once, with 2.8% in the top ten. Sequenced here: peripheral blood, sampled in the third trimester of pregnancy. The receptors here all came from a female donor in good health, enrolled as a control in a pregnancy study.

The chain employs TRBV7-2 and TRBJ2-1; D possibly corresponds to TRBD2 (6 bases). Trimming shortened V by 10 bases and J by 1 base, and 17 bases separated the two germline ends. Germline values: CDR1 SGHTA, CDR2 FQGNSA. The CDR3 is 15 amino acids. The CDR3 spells CATREASGSYNEQFF. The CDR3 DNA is TGTGCCACCAGGGAGGCGAGCGGTTCCTACAATGAGCAGTTCTTC.

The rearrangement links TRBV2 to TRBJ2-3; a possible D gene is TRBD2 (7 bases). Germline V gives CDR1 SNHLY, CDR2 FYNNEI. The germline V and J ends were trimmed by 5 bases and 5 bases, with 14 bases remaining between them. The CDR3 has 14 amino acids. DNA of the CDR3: TGTGCCAGCAGTCAAGAGGGGGAGGGAGATACGCAGTATTTT. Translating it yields CASSQEGEGDTQYF. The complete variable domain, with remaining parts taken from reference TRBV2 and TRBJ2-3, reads EPEVTQTPSHQVTQMGQEVILRCVPISNHLYFYWYRQILGQKVEFLVSFYNNEISEKSEIFDDQFSVERPDGSNFTLKIRSTKLEDSAMYFCASSQEGEGDTQYFGPGTRLTVL.

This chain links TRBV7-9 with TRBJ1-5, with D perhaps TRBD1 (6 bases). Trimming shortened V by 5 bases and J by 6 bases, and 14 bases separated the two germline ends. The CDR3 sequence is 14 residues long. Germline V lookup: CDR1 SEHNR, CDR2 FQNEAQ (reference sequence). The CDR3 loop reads CASSIQGLPQPQHF. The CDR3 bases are TGTGCCAGCAGCATACAGGGATTGCCTCAGCCCCAGCATTTT.